The present entry profiles one TCR beta chain with its context. What it binds is not known. CDR1 and CDR2 from the germline V gene are LGHNA and YNFKEQ. The ends lost 0 bases at V and 3 bases at J; junction bases unmatched: 8. This CDR3 is built from 17 residues. This entry is derived from a study of brain T cells in children with intractable seizures. Sequencing was limited to surgery cases with top T cell transcript signatures in brain tissue. Pre-surgery treatment included at least one anti-epileptic drug. Study-level findings and limits: Only CDR3 sequence similarity suggested viral specificity, without known HCMV serostatus. Each case's top public CDR3 resembled known HCMV, EBV or influenza A CDR3s.

TCRdb keeps only in-frame clones here, not all; method: immunoSEQ multiplex PCR. This table has fewer than 6,500 clones, 92% appearing once. This chain joins TRBV4-2 and TRBJ2-7, with 10 bases lining up with TRBD1. Sequencing was performed on resected brain tissue, taken at surgery. The sequence was obtained from a boy under two years old with focal cortical dysplasia and intractable seizures. The CDR3 loop is CASSQDSGTGDVYEQYF. The CDR3, as DNA: TGTGCCAGCAGCCAAGATTCCGGGACAGGGGATGTCTACGAGCAGTACTTC.